The present T cell receptor (beta chain) was sequenced within a study of read filtering for tumor transcriptome and immune sequencing. Background on the study: TCR-mapped reads were about 4.05 to 11 million with IR-seq versus about 75 to 1,400 with RNA-seq. The study's findings and limits: Dropping single-read clonotypes raised IR-seq and RNA-seq shared-clonotype correlation.

The table lists this clonotype with many counts. Its target is not known. At the time of active disease, bone marrow was collected from every patient. Molecular barcoded adaptors covering alpha/delta and beta/gamma chains were used on roughly 400 ng RNA. TCRdb processed the reads anew with MiXCR; each CDR3 protein has one entry. The repertoire holds around 130,000 distinct CDR3 sequences, with about 13% as singletons. This receptor was taken from a donor at least 40 years old with multiple myeloma. The sample taken for sequencing was a population of CD138-negative cells sorted from bone marrow.

CDR3 sequence reads: CASSHLQGTGDGEQFF. The CDR3 region has the DNA TGTGCCAGCAGCCACTTACAGGGGACAGGGGATGGTGAGCAGTTCTTC. The V call is TRBV5-5, the J call TRBJ2-1; 10 positions match TRBD1. The junction had 13 bases not matched to a gene; V was cut back by 4 bases and J by 9 bases. Germline CDR1 is SGHKS and CDR2 is YYEKEE (reference sequence). The CDR3 totals 16 residues.